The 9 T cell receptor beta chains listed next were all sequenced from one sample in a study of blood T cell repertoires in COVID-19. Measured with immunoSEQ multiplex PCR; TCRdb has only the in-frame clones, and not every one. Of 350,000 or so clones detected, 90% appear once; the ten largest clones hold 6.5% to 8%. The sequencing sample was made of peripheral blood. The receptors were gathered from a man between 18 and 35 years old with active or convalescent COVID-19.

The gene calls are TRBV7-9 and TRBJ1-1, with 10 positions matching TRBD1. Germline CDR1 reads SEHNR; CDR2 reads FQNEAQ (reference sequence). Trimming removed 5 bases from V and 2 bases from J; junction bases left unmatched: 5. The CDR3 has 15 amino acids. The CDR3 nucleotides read TGTGCCAGCAGCGGACAGGGGGAGGTAAACACTGAAGCTTTCTTT. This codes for CASSGQGEVNTEAFF.

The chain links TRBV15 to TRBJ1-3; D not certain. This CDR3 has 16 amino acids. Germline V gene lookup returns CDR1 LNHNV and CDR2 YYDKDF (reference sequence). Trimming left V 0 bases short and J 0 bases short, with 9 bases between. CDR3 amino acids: CATSREGVDSGNTIYF. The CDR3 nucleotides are TGTGCCACCAGCAGAGAGGGAGTCGACTCTGGAAACACCATATATTTT.

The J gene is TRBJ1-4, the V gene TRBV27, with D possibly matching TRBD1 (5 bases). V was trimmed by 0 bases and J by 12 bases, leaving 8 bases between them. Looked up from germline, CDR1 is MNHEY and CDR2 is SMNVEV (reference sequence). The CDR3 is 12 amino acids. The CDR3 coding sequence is TGTGCCAGCAGTTTATCAGGGGCTGAACTGTTTTTT. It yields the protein CASSLSGAELFF.

CDR3 in amino acids: CASSLFTGGSNYGYTF. The DNA for the CDR3 is TGTGCCAGCAGCTTATTCACAGGGGGCTCTAACTATGGCTACACCTTC. The chain carries TRBV7-6 and TRBJ1-2, with TRBD1 identical over 9 bases. Germline lookup yields CDR1 SGHVS and CDR2 FNYEAQ. V shed 2 bases, J shed 0 bases, and the junction held 4 bases outside the gene matches. CDR3 size: 16 residues.

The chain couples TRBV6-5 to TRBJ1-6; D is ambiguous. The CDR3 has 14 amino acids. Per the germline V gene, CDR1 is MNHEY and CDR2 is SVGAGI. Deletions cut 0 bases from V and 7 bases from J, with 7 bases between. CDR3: CASSYSTRNSPLHF. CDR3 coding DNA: TGTGCCAGCAGTTACTCAACTCGAAATTCACCCCTCCACTTT.

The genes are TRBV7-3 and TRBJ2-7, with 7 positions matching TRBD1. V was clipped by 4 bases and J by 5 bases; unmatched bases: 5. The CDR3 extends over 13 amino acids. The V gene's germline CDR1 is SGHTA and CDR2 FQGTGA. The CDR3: CASSSGTAHEQYF. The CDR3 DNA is TGTGCCAGCAGCTCGGGGACAGCCCACGAGCAGTACTTC.

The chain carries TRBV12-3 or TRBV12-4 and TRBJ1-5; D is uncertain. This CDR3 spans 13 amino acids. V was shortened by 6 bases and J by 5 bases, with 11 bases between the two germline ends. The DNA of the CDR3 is TGTGCCAGCAGCCGACTCGCTGATCAGCCCCAGCATTTT. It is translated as CASSRLADQPQHF.

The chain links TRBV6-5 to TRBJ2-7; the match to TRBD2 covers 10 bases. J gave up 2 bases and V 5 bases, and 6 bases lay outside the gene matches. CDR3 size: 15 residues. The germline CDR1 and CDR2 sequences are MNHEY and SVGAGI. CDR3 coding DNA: TGTGCCAGCAGTCCAGTTACTAGCGGGACCTACGAGCAGTACTTC. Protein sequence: CASSPVTSGTYEQYF.

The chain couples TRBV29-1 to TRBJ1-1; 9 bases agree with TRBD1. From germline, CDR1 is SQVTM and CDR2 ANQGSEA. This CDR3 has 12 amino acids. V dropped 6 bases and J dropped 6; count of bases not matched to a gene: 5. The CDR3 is CSVGTGNPEAFF. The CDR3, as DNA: TGCAGCGTCGGGACAGGGAATCCTGAAGCTTTCTTT.